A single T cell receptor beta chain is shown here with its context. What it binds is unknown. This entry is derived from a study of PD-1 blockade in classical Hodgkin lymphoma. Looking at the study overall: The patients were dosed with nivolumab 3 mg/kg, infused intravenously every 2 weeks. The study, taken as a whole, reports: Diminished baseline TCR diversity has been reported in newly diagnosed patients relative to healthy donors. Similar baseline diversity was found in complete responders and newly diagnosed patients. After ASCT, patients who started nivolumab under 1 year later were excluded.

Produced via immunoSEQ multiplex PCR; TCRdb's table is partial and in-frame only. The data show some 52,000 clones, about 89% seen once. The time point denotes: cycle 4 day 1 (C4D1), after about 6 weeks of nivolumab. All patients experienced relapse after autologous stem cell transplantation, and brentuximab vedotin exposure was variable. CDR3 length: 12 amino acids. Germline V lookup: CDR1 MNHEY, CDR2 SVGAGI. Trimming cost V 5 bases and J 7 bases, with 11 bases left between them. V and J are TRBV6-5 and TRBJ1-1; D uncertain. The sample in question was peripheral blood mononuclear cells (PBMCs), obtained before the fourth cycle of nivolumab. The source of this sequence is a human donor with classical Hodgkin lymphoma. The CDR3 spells CASSNPRNEAFF. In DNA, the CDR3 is TGTGCCAGCAGTAACCCCCGGAATGAAGCTTTCTTT.